These T cell receptor beta chains were read from a single sample in a study of OX40 agonist ivuxolimab in advanced cancers. Measured with immunoSEQ multiplex PCR; TCRdb has only the in-frame clones, and not every one. The table has about 49,000 clones, around 84% seen once; the top ten hold about 20%. The specimen was CD4+ or CD8+ T cells sorted from blood, collected in a trial of the OX40 agonist ivuxolimab. The receptor source for this set is an adult with an advanced solid tumor such as melanoma, head and neck, liver or kidney cancer. Both conserved end residues are part of each CDR3. D genes are given only for firm matches. Size tells how often a clone was seen (once, few, many) or the class of an expanded clone, and some rows leave it out.

j_call	v_call	clone_size	d_call	cdr3_aa	cdr3_nt
TRBJ1-2	TRBV28	NA	NA	CASNPGTVYGYTF	TGTGCCAGCAATCCGGGGACGGTCTATGGCTACACCTTC
TRBJ2-3	TRBV4-1	NA	TRBD2	CASRLTSGVGDTQYF	TGCGCCAGCAGGCTTACTAGCGGGGTGGGAGATACGCAGTATTTT
TRBJ2-1	TRBV30	NA	TRBD2	CAWSEGLAGHEQFF	TGTGCCTGGAGTGAGGGACTAGCGGGGCATGAGCAGTTCTTC
TRBJ1-1	TRBV9	NA	TRBD1	CASSAGQGWDTEAFF	TGTGCCAGCAGCGCGGGACAGGGTTGGGACACTGAAGCTTTCTTT
TRBJ2-2	TRBV11-2	NA	NA	CASSLGRTGELFF	TGTGCCAGCAGCTTGGGGCGCACCGGGGAGCTGTTTTTT
TRBJ2-1	TRBV7-8	NA	TRBD2	CASSPLSGLAWNEQFF	TGTGCCAGCAGCCCCCTTTCGGGACTAGCGTGGAATGAGCAGTTCTTC
TRBJ1-2	TRBV11-2	NA	NA	CASSPSTSQGWYVYGYTF	TGTGCCAGCAGCCCATCGACTTCACAGGGCTGGTATGTCTATGGCTACACCTTC
TRBJ1-2	TRBV4-2	medium-sized	NA	CASSQEQDTNYGYTF	TGTGCCAGCAGCCAAGAACAGGACACTAACTATGGCTACACCTTC
TRBJ1-3	TRBV29-1	NA	NA	CSVDGGEVDTIYF	TGCAGCGTTGATGGGGGAGAGGTTGACACCATATATTTT
TRBJ1-1	TRBV6-5	NA	NA	CASSYVSNTEAFF	TGTGCCAGCAGTTACGTTTCGAACACTGAAGCTTTCTTT
TRBJ1-3	TRBV29-1	NA	NA	CSVMTVDSGNTIYF	TGCAGCGTGATGACAGTGGACTCTGGAAACACCATATATTTT
TRBJ2-5	TRBV28	NA	NA	CASTDQETQYF	TGTGCCAGCACCGACCAAGAGACCCAGTACTTC
TRBJ2-7	TRBV4-3	NA	NA	CASSPRVQGLTEQYF	TGCGCCAGCAGCCCACGGGTACAGGGACTCACCGAGCAGTACTTC
TRBJ2-3	TRBV28	NA	NA	CASSRAISTDTQYF	TGTGCCAGCAGCAGGGCTATCAGCACAGATACGCAGTATTTT
TRBJ1-1	TRBV28	few	NA	CASSATQSEAFF	TGTGCCAGCAGCGCCACCCAGAGTGAAGCTTTCTTT
TRBJ1-2	TRBV27	NA	TRBD1	CASSFGQGGHYGYTF	TGTGCCAGCAGTTTTGGACAGGGAGGGCACTATGGCTACACCTTC
TRBJ1-6	TRBV4-1	few	NA	CASRVEYNSPLHF	TGCGCCAGCAGGGTCGAGTATAATTCACCCCTCCACTTT
TRBJ2-3	TRBV7-2	NA	NA	CASIESDTQYF	TGTGCCAGCATCGAGTCAGATACGCAGTATTTT
TRBJ2-1	TRBV27	few	TRBD1	CASTVQGAARHNEQFF	TGTGCCAGCACCGTCCAGGGGGCGGCTAGACACAATGAGCAGTTCTTC
TRBJ2-7	TRBV7-6	NA	TRBD1	CASSPGQGYEQYF	TGTGCCAGCAGCCCGGGACAGGGTTACGAGCAGTACTTC
TRBJ1-1	TRBV14	once	NA	CASSISYWDTEAFF	TGTGCCAGCAGCATCAGTTACTGGGACACTGAAGCTTTCTTT
TRBJ1-2	TRBV27	NA	NA	CASSLSGWGGYGYTF	TGTGCCAGCAGTTTATCTGGGTGGGGAGGCTATGGCTACACCTTC
TRBJ1-3	TRBV13	NA	NA	CASSSRGDRTSTNTIYF	TGTGCCAGCAGCTCTAGGGGCGACAGGACTTCGACAAACACCATATATTTT
TRBJ2-2	TRBV5-1	NA	NA	CASSFEEANTGELFF	TGCGCCAGCAGCTTTGAGGAGGCGAACACCGGGGAGCTGTTTTTT
TRBJ2-3	TRBV19	NA	NA	CASSIGGGSDTQYF	TGTGCCAGTAGTATAGGGGGCGGCTCAGATACGCAGTATTTT
TRBJ2-7	TRBV7-2	NA	NA	CASSLRLLSYEQYF	TGTGCCAGCAGCTTGAGGCTTCTCTCCTACGAGCAGTACTTC
TRBJ1-5	TRBV4-1	NA	NA	CASSQGQQLQPQHF	TGCGCCAGCAGCCAAGGGCAGCAGTTGCAGCCCCAGCATTTT
TRBJ1-2	TRBV4-2	NA	NA	CASSYWSFTNYGYTF	TGTGCCAGCAGCTATTGGTCCTTTACCAACTATGGCTACACCTTC
TRBJ2-3	TRBV6-1	NA	TRBD1	CASSPTGVTDTQYF	TGTGCCAGCAGTCCGACAGGGGTCACAGATACGCAGTATTTT
TRBJ1-1	TRBV9	NA	TRBD1	CASSPRQGMNTEAFF	TGTGCCAGCAGCCCCCGACAGGGCATGAACACTGAAGCTTTCTTT
TRBJ1-1	TRBV7-9	NA	NA	CASSSRRSDRNTEAFF	TGTGCCAGCAGCTCAAGACGATCGGACAGGAACACTGAAGCTTTCTTT
TRBJ1-1	TRBV7-9	NA	TRBD1	CASSPAGTGITEAFF	TGTGCCAGCAGCCCAGCCGGGACAGGGATAACTGAAGCTTTCTTT
TRBJ2-1	TRBV13	NA	NA	CASSLGTGEQFF	TGTGCCAGCAGTCTCGGTACAGGCGAGCAGTTCTTC
TRBJ1-1	TRBV27	NA	NA	CASRGRVRIDTEAFF	TGTGCCAGCAGGGGGAGGGTCCGGATCGACACTGAAGCTTTCTTT
TRBJ2-7	TRBV19	few	NA	CASSIGQGNFNEQYF	TGTGCCAGTAGTATAGGGCAGGGGAATTTCAACGAGCAGTACTTC
TRBJ1-1	TRBV11-1	NA	NA	CASSLAPGTEAFF	TGTGCCAGCAGCTTAGCCCCGGGCACTGAAGCTTTCTTT
TRBJ2-5	TRBV12-5	NA	NA	CASGFQGETQYF	TGTGCTAGTGGTTTCCAAGGGGAGACCCAGTACTTC
TRBJ1-2	TRBV30	NA	NA	CAWSPGEGTAYGYTF	TGTGCCTGGAGCCCTGGAGAGGGAACTGCCTATGGCTACACCTTC
TRBJ1-1	TRBV25-1	NA	TRBD1	CARPEVGQGQSTEAFF	TGTGCCAGGCCTGAGGTCGGACAGGGGCAGAGCACTGAAGCTTTCTTT
TRBJ1-1	TRBV5-1	NA	NA	CASSLEPGPEAFF	TGCGCCAGCAGCTTGGAACCAGGGCCCGAAGCTTTCTTT
TRBJ1-2	TRBV7-2	NA	TRBD1	CASSPTGGQVYGYTF	TGTGCCAGCAGCCCTACGGGAGGACAGGTCTATGGCTACACCTTC
TRBJ1-1	TRBV4-3	NA	NA	CASSQVGGNTEAFF	TGCGCCAGCAGCCAAGTAGGGGGGAACACTGAAGCTTTCTTT
TRBJ2-7	TRBV29-1	few	NA	CSVARNYEQYF	TGCAGCGTTGCCAGAAATTACGAGCAGTACTTC
TRBJ1-1	TRBV7-9	NA	TRBD1	CASSPWTGENTEAFF	TGTGCCAGCAGCCCCTGGACAGGGGAGAACACTGAAGCTTTCTTT
TRBJ1-5	TRBV27	once	NA	CASSYSGVDQPQHF	TGTGCCAGCAGTTACTCGGGGGTTGATCAGCCCCAGCATTTT
TRBJ2-1	TRBV15	NA	NA	CATTGPGTYNEQFF	TGTGCCACCACCGGACCCGGTACCTACAATGAGCAGTTCTTC
TRBJ1-2	TRBV7-9	NA	NA	CASSSRDDIIAGYTF	TGTGCCAGCAGCTCCCGAGACGACATAATTGCCGGCTACACCTTC
TRBJ2-3	TRBV11-2	NA	TRBD1	CASSRTGFGTDTQYF	TGTGCCAGCAGCCGGACAGGGTTTGGCACAGATACGCAGTATTTT
TRBJ2-1	TRBV27	NA	TRBD2	CASGKRGGRDEQFF	TGTGCCAGCGGTAAGCGGGGGGGCCGCGATGAGCAGTTCTTC
TRBJ1-2	TRBV2	NA	TRBD1	CASTPRGGGYTF	TGTGCCAGCACCCCGAGAGGGGGCGGCTACACCTTC
TRBJ2-1	TRBV9	NA	TRBD2	CASSVTSGGNYNEQFF	TGTGCCAGCAGCGTGACTAGCGGGGGGAACTACAATGAGCAGTTCTTC
TRBJ2-1	TRBV10-3	NA	NA	CAINSDYNEQFF	TGTGCCATCAATTCAGATTACAATGAGCAGTTCTTC
TRBJ1-2	TRBV27	NA	TRBD1	CASSLGRDSLSGYTF	TGTGCCAGCAGTTTGGGCCGGGACAGTCTGAGTGGCTACACCTTC